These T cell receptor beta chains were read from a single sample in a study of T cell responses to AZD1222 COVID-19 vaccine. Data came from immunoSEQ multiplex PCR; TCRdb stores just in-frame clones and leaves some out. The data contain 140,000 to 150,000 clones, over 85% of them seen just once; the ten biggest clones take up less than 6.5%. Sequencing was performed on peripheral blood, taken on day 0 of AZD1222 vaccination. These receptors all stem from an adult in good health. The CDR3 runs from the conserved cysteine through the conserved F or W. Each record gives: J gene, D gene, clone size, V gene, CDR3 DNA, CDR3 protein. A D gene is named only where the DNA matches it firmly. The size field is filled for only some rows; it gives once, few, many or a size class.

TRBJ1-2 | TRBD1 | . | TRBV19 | TGTGCCAGTAGTATCTCCGACAGGGCTAACTATGGCTACACCTTC | CASSISDRANYGYTF
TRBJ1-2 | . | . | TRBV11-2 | TGTGCCAGCAGCTTAGAGGGGGCCATCTATGGCTACACCTTC | CASSLEGAIYGYTF
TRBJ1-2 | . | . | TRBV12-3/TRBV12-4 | TGTGCCAGCAGTTTCAACAGCTTCTATGGCTACACCTTC | CASSFNSFYGYTF
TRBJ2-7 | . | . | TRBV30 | TGTGCCTGGAGTGTAGATGACAGTGCCTACGAGCAGTACTTC | CAWSVDDSAYEQYF
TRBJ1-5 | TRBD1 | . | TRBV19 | TGTGCCAGTAGTATAGGAGGGACAGGGGGGAATCAGCCCCAGCATTTT | CASSIGGTGGNQPQHF
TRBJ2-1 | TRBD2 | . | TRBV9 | TGTGCCAGCAGCGTGTGGAGCGGGAGGGCCTGGAATGAGCAGTTCTTC | CASSVWSGRAWNEQFF
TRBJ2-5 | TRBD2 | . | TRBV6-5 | TGTGCCAGCGCTACGGGGGGGCAAGAGACCCAGTACTTC | CASATGGQETQYF
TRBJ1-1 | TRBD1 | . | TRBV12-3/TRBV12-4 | TGTGCCAGCAGCCTGACAGGGCCTGAAGCTTTCTTT | CASSLTGPEAFF
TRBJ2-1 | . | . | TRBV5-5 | TGTGCCAGCAGCTCATCAGGGGTCCCCTACAATGAGCAGTTCTTC | CASSSSGVPYNEQFF
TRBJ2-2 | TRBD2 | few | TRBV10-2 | TGCGCCAGCAGTGACACTAGCGGGAGGAAGGACACCGGGGAGCTGTTTTTT | CASSDTSGRKDTGELFF
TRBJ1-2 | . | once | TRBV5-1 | TGCGCCAGCAGCTTGAGGGTAGGCTTCGCTAACTATGGCTACACCTTC | CASSLRVGFANYGYTF
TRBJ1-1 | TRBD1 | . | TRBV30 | TGTGCCTGGAGGGGACAGTCGAACACTGAAGCTTTCTTT | CAWRGQSNTEAFF
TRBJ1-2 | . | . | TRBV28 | TGTGCCACCAAGTCGGGGGCGCGCGGCTACACCTTC | CATKSGARGYTF
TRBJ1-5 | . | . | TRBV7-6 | TGTGCCAGCAGCCCCGGGACGGACAATCAGCCCCAGCATTTT | CASSPGTDNQPQHF
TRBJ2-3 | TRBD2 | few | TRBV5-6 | TGTGCCAGCAGCCCAATCCTAGCGGCCGGACCCACAGATACGCAGTATTTT | CASSPILAAGPTDTQYF
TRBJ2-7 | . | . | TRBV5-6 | TGTGCCAGCAGCTTACCAGCCTCCTACGAGCAGTACTTC | CASSLPASYEQYF